Listed here are 16 T cell receptor beta chains from one sample, sequenced in a study of blood T cells in healthy people across ages. The authors ran a second PCR of roughly 6 to 12 cycles using a sample-barcoded 5' primer and a J-beta primer mix. TCRdb ran MiXCR on the 5' RACE reads and lists one entry per CDR3 protein. The sample lists about 800,000 distinct CDR3 sequences, about 25% occurring once. Separately, the same data were catalogued under a study of T cells of mothers and their children.

The sample was blood. The origin of the receptors is a boy between 5 and 17 years old in good health.

This clonotype was seen a few times. The V gene is TRBV6-5, the J gene TRBJ2-5, with 7 bases lining up with TRBD1. There are 13 residues in the CDR3. The V and J ends lost 6 bases and 4 bases, in that order; junction bases with no gene match: 5. CDR1 MNHEY and CDR2 SVGAGI come from the germline V gene. This CDR3 is CASSRDSAETQYF. The CDR3, as DNA: TGTGCCAGCAGCCGGGACAGCGCAGAGACCCAGTACTTC.

V is TRBV12-3 or TRBV12-4 and J is TRBJ1-2, with a weak D call TRBD1 (5 bases). V shed 6 bases and J shed 4 bases, with 9 bases lying between them. This CDR3 comprises 12 residues. DNA for the CDR3: TGTGCCAGCAGCACAGACAGCTATGGCTACACCTTC. This codes for CASSTDSYGYTF.

This clonotype showed up many times. The rearrangement uses TRBV10-3 and TRBJ2-5; D is uncertain. The CDR3 totals 11 residues. V lost 5 bases and J 3 bases, leaving 4 bases between the germline ends. CDR1 ENHRY and CDR2 SYGVKD come from the germline V gene. The CDR3 DNA is TGTGCCATCAGTTCAGAAGAGACCCAGTACTTC. It is translated as CAISSEETQYF.

This chain links TRBV4-3 with TRBJ2-1; 7 nucleotides align to TRBD2. The CDR3 length is 19 residues. The junction had 12 bases not matched to a gene; V was cut back by 1 base and J by 0 bases. Germline V gene sequence: CDR1 LGHNA, CDR2 YSLEER. The CDR3 DNA reads as TGCGCCAGCAGCCAAGGACTGGGGGGAGGGTTGAGCTCCTACAATGAGCAGTTCTTC. Protein sequence: CASSQGLGGGLSSYNEQFF.

The sample holds a few counts of this clonotype. V gene TRBV6-5 combines with J gene TRBJ2-7; a weak D match, TRBD2 (6 bases). V lost 1 base, J lost 6 bases, and 7 bases lay in between. The CDR3 consists of 12 residues. Germline loops: CDR1 MNHEY, CDR2 SVGAGI. The CDR3 bases are TGTGCCAGCAGTTACTTGGGGGGCGAGCAGTACTTC. Its translation is CASSYLGGEQYF.

V usage is TRBV2 and J usage is TRBJ1-3; 10 bases agree with TRBD1. The CDR3 consists of 15 residues. Germline V gene sequence: CDR1 SNHLY, CDR2 FYNNEI. J gave up 2 bases and V 5 bases, and 3 bases lay outside the gene matches. The CDR3 reads CASSLGTGAGNTIYF. The CDR3 DNA reads TGTGCCAGCAGTCTCGGGACAGGGGCTGGAAACACCATATATTTT. Full variable domain (missing parts from reference TRBV2 and TRBJ1-3): EPEVTQTPSHQVTQMGQEVILRCVPISNHLYFYWYRQILGQKVEFLVSFYNNEISEKSEIFDDQFSVERPDGSNFTLKIRSTKLEDSAMYFCASSLGTGAGNTIYFGEGSWLTVV.

V is TRBV10-3 and J is TRBJ1-1; 11 bases are shared with TRBD1. With V trimmed by 10 bases and J by 3 bases, 13 bases remained unmatched. Germline V gene data show CDR1 as ENHRY and CDR2 as SYGVKD. The CDR3 extends over 16 amino acids. DNA of the CDR3: TGTGCCACCTCAGCCTGGACAGGGGGCCGAGACACTGAAGCTTTCTTT. It codes for CATSAWTGGRDTEAFF.

The chain couples TRBV9 to TRBJ2-1; D is uncertain. The germline CDR1 and CDR2 sequences are SGDLS and YYNGEE. This CDR3 region has 12 residues. V shed 3 bases and J shed 8 bases, with 9 bases lying between them. CDR3 in amino acids: CASSGYVDEQFF. The CDR3 coding sequence is TGTGCCAGCAGCGGGTACGTTGATGAGCAGTTCTTC.

The chain recombines TRBV20-1 with TRBJ2-2, with 7 nucleotides matching TRBD2. Germline V gives CDR1 DFQATT, CDR2 SNEGSKA (reference sequence). The CDR3 contains 16 residues. Germline trimming cut 1 base from V and 2 bases from J; bases unmatched to any gene: 7. CDR3 DNA sequence: TGCAGTGCTAGAGCCTGGGCTAGCGGTAACACCGGGGAGCTGTTTTTT. Its protein is CSARAWASGNTGELFF.

For the CDR3, the DNA is TGCAGCGTTGTTATTCTGGGCACCGGGGAGCTGTTTTTT. Its translation: CSVVILGTGELFF. The rearrangement links TRBV29-1 to TRBJ2-2, with D hard to call. The germline CDR1 and CDR2 sequences are SQVTM and ANQGSEA. The CDR3 consists of 13 residues. V dropped 4 bases and J dropped 4 bases, with 10 bases sitting between them.

V and J are TRBV5-1 and TRBJ2-5; 8 positions agree with TRBD1. V lost 0 bases to trimming and J lost 5 bases; unmatched junction nucleotides: 9. This CDR3 region has 16 residues. Germline V lookup: CDR1 SGHRS, CDR2 YFSETQ. CDR3 in amino acids: CASSLASTGVSETQYF. CDR3 sequence (DNA): TGCGCCAGCAGCTTGGCCTCGACAGGGGTGAGCGAGACCCAGTACTTC. The variable domain in full, with the rest retrieved from reference TRBV5-1 and TRBJ2-5, is KAGVTQTPRYLIKTRGQQVTLSCSPISGHRSVSWYQQTPGQGLQFLFEYFSETQRNKGNFPGRFSGRQFSNSRSEMNVSTLELGDSALYLCASSLASTGVSETQYFGPGTRLLVL.

This clonotype has only a few counts. The chain uses TRBV20-1 and TRBJ2-7; D call uncertain. The V and J ends lost 0 bases and 6 bases respectively, with 9 bases between them. The CDR3 totals 12 residues. Germline V gene lookup returns CDR1 DFQATT and CDR2 SNEGSKA (reference sequence). As DNA, the CDR3 is TGCAGTGCTAGAGATCCGACCCGCGAGCAGTACTTC. Its translation: CSARDPTREQYF.

This clonotype was recorded many times. The genes are TRBV20-1 and TRBJ2-1; 13 bases match TRBD2. The CDR3 has 14 amino acids. Germline V gene sequence: CDR1 DFQATT, CDR2 SNEGSKA (reference sequence). For the CDR3, the DNA is TGCAGCGCCAGGACTAGCGGGAGCTACAATGAGCAGTTCTTC. This translates into CSARTSGSYNEQFF.

This chain uses TRBV7-3 with TRBJ2-5, with D perhaps TRBD2 (5 bases). V was clipped by 5 bases and J by 3 bases, with 16 bases between them. From germline, CDR1 is SGHTA and CDR2 FQGTGA. The CDR3 sequence is 15 residues long. The CDR3 spells CASSPQGWGEETQYF. CDR3 sequence (DNA): TGTGCCAGCAGCCCCCAAGGTTGGGGAGAAGAGACCCAGTACTTC.

The V and J genes are TRBV18 and TRBJ2-7, with 7 nucleotides matching TRBD1. Germline CDR1 is KGHSH and CDR2 is LQKENI. V gave up 3 bases and J gave up 2 bases; unmatched junction bases: 10. This CDR3 is built from 16 residues. The CDR3 coding sequence is TGTGCCAGCTCACCCTACGGACAGGCCAAAACCTACGAGCAGTACTTC. Amino acids: CASSPYGQAKTYEQYF.

In its sample, this clonotype was seen many times. This rearrangement joins TRBV28 to TRBJ1-2, with a weak D call TRBD1 (6 bases). The CDR3 sequence is 12 residues long. Trimming cost V 3 bases and J 5 bases, with 7 bases left between them. Per the germline V gene, CDR1 is MDHEN and CDR2 is SYDVKM. The CDR3 DNA reads as TGTGCCAGCAGTTTGGGGGCGTATGGCTACACCTTC. Its translation: CASSLGAYGYTF.